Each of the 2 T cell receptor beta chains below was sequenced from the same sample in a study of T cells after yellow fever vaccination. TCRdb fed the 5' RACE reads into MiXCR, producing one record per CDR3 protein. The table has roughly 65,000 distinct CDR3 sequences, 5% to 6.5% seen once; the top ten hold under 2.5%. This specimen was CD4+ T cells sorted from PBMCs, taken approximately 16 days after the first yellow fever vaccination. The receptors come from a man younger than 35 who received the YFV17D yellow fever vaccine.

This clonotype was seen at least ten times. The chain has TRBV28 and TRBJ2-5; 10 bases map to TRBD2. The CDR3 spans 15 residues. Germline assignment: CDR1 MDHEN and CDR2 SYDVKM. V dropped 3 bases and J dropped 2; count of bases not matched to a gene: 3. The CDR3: CASSFRTSGQETQYF. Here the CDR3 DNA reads TGTGCCAGCAGTTTCCGGACTAGCGGACAAGAGACCCAGTACTTC.

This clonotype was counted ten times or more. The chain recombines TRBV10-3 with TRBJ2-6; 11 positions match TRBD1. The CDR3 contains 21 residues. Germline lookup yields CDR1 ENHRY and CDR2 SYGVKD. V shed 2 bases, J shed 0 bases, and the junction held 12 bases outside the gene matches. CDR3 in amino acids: CAISEPDRGQDTSSGANVLTF. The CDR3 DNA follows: TGTGCCATCAGTGAGCCGGACAGGGGGCAGGATACGAGCTCTGGGGCCAACGTCCTGACTTTC.